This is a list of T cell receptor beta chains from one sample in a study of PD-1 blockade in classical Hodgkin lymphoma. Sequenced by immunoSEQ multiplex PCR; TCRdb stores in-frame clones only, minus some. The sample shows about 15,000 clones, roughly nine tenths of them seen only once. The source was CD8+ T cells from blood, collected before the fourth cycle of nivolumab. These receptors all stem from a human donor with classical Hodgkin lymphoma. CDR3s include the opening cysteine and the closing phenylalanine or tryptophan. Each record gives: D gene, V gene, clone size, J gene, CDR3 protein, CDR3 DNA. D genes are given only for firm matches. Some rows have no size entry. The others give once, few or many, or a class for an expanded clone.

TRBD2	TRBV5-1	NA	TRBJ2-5	CASSLAGGNQETQYF	TGCGCCAGCAGCCTTGCCGGGGGGAACCAAGAGACCCAGTACTTC
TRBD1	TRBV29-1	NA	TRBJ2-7	CSAEDRDDYEQYF	TGCAGCGCCGAAGACAGGGACGACTACGAGCAGTACTTC
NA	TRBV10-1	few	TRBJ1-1	CASSPDSLNTEAFF	TGCGCCAGCAGTCCGGACAGTCTGAACACTGAAGCTTTCTTT
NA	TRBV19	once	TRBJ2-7	CASRASLSGSYEQYF	TGTGCCAGTAGAGCAAGCCTCAGCGGAAGCTACGAGCAGTACTTC
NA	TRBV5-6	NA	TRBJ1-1	CASSQGLGEAFF	TGTGCCAGCAGCCAAGGTCTTGGTGAAGCTTTCTTT
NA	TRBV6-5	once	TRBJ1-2	CASSYWGYGYTF	TGTGCCAGCAGTTACTGGGGGTATGGCTACACCTTC
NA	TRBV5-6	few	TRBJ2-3	CASSVTGPMVTDTQYF	TGTGCCAGCAGCGTGACGGGACCTATGGTGACAGATACGCAGTATTTT
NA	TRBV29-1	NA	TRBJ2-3	CSVDWVPDTQYF	TGCAGCGTTGACTGGGTCCCAGATACGCAGTATTTT
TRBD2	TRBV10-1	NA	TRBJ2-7	CASRGTSGEMYF	TGCGCCAGCAGGGGGACTAGCGGTGAGATGTACTTC
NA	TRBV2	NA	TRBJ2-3	CASSEASPTDTQYF	TGTGCCAGCAGTGAAGCTAGTCCGACAGATACGCAGTATTTT
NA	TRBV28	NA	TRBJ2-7	CASSLGLGGRYEQYF	TGTGCCAGCAGTTTAGGGCTAGGGGGTCGCTACGAGCAGTACTTC
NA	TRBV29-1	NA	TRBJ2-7	CSVEPRVTYEQYF	TGCAGCGTTGAGCCCAGGGTAACCTACGAGCAGTACTTC